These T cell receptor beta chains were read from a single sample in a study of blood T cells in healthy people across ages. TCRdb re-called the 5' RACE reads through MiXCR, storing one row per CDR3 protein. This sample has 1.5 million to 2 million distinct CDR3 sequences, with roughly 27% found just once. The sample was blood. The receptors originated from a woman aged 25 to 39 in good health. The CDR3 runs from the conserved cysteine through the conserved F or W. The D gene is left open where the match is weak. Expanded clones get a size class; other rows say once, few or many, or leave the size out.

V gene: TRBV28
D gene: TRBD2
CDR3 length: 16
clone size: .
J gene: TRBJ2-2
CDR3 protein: CASSPSGTSGTGELFF
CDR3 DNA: TGTGCCAGCAGCCCCTCCGGGACTAGCGGCACCGGGGAGCTGTTTTTT

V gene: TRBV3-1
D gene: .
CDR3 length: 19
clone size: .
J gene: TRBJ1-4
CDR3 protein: CASSQAPGKPPLGNEKLFF
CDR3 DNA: TGTGCCAGCAGCCAGGCTCCCGGCAAGCCTCCTTTGGGTAATGAAAAACTGTTTTTT

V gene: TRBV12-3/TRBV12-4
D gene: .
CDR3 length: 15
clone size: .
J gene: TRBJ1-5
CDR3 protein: CASSSGGRGNQPQHF
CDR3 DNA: TGTGCCAGCAGTTCGGGCGGCAGGGGCAATCAGCCCCAGCATTTT

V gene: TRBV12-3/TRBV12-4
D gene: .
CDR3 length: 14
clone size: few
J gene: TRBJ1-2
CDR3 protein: CASSPRPGGYGYTF
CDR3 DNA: TGTGCCAGCAGCCCCCGCCCCGGCGGCTATGGCTACACCTTC

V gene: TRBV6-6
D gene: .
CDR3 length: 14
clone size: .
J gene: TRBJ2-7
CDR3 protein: CASSYAGVQGEQYF
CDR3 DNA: TGTGCCAGCAGTTACGCAGGGGTCCAAGGTGAGCAGTACTTC

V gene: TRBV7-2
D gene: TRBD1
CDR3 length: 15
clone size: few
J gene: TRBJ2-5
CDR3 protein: CASSRSRGKAETQYF
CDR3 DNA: TGTGCCAGCAGTCGCAGCAGGGGGAAGGCAGAGACCCAGTACTTC

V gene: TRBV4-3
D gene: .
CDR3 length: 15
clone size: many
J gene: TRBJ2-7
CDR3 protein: CASSHNRVRSNEQYF
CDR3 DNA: TGCGCCAGCAGCCATAACAGGGTTCGGTCTAACGAGCAGTACTTC

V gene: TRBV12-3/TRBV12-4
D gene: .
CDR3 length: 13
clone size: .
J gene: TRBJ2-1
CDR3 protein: CASMGGPYNEQFF
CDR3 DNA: TGTGCCAGCATGGGGGGCCCCTACAATGAGCAGTTCTTC

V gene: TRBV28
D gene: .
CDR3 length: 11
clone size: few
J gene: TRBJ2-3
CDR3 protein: CASRGEDTQYF
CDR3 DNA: TGTGCCAGCAGAGGGGAAGATACGCAGTATTTT

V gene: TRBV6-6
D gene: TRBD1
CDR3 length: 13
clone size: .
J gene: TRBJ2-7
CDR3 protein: CASSYEGAGEQYF
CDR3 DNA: TGTGCCAGCAGTTACGAGGGGGCGGGTGAGCAGTACTTC

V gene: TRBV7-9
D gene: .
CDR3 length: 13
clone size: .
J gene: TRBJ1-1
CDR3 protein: CASSPSRRTEAFF
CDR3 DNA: TGTGCCAGCAGCCCGTCTCGGCGGACTGAAGCTTTCTTT

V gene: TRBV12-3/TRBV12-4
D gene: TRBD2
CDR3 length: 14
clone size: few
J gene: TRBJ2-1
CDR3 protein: CASSLWAGGYEQFF
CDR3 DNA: TGTGCCAGCAGTTTATGGGCGGGAGGGTATGAGCAGTTCTTC

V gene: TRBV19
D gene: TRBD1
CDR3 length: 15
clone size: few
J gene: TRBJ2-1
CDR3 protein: CASSIDRGLWDEQFF
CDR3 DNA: TGTGCCAGTAGTATCGACAGGGGTCTTTGGGATGAGCAGTTCTTC

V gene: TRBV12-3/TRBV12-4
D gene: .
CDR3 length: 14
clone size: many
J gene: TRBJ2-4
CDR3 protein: CASSLMGTSEIQYF
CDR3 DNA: TGTGCCAGCAGTTTAATGGGGACATCCGAGATTCAGTACTTC

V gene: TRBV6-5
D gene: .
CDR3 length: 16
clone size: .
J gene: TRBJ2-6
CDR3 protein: CASGLGTPSGANVLTF
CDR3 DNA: TGTGCCAGCGGCTTAGGGACACCTTCTGGGGCCAACGTCCTGACTTTC

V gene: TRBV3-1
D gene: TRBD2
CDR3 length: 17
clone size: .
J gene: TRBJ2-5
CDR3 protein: CASSSTLAGGPLNEQYF
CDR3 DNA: TGTGCCAGCAGCTCAACCCTAGCGGGGGGGCCCCTAAATGAGCAGTACTTC

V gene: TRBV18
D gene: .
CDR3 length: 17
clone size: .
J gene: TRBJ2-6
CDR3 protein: CASSPGRDSSGANVLTF
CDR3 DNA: TGTGCCAGCTCACCAGGGCGCGACAGCTCTGGGGCCAACGTCCTGACTTTC

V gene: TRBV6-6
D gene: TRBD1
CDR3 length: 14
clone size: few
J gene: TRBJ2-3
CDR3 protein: CASWGQFSTDTQYF
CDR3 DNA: TGTGCCAGCTGGGGACAGTTTAGCACAGATACGCAGTATTTT

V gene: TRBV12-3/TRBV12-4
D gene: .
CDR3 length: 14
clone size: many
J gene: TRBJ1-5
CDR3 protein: CASSRGQRDQPQHF
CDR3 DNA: TGTGCCAGCAGTCGAGGACAGAGAGATCAGCCCCAGCATTTT

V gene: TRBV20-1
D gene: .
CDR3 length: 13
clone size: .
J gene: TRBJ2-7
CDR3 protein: CSAREWEGYEQYF
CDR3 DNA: TGCAGTGCTAGAGAGTGGGAAGGATACGAGCAGTACTTC

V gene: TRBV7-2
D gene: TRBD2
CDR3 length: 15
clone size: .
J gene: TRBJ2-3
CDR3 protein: CASSLGRGGKDTQYF
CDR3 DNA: TGTGCCAGCAGCCTAGGGCGGGGGGGGAAAGATACGCAGTATTTT

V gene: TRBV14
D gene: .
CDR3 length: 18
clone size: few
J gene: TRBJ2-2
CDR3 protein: CASSQDRVPGANTGELFF
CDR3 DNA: TGTGCCAGCAGCCAAGATAGGGTCCCGGGGGCCAACACCGGGGAGCTGTTTTTT

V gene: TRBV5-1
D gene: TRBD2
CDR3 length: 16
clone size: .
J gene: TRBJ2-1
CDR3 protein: CASSYPTSGDYNEQFF
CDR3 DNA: TGCGCCAGCAGCTATCCGACTAGCGGGGACTACAATGAGCAGTTCTTC

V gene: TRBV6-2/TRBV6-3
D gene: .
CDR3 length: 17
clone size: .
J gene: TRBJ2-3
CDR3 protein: CASGEGFDSRYTDTQYF
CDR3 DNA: TGTGCCAGCGGAGAAGGATTTGACTCTCGCTACACAGATACGCAGTATTTT

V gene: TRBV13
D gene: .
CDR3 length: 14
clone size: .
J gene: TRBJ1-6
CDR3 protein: CASSLGFGDSPLHF
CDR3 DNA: TGTGCCAGCAGCTTAGGGTTTGGGGATTCACCCCTCCACTTT

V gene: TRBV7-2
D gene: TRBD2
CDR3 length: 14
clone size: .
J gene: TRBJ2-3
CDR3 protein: CASSTTSLAGAQYF
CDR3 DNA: TGTGCCAGCAGCACCACTTCGTTAGCGGGCGCGCAGTATTTT

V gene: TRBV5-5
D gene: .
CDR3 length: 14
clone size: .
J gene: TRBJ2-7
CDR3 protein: CASSGDPGSYEQYF
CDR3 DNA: TGTGCCAGCAGTGGAGACCCCGGCTCCTACGAGCAGTACTTC

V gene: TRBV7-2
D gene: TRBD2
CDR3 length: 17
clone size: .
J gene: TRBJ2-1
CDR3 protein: CASSFFSGTDPYNEQFF
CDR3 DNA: TGTGCCAGCAGCTTCTTCAGCGGGACCGACCCTTACAATGAGCAGTTCTTC

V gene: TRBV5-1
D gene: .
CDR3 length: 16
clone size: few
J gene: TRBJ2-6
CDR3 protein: CASSLGVRAGANVLTF
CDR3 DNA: TGCGCCAGCAGCTTGGGGGTCAGGGCTGGGGCCAACGTCCTGACTTTC

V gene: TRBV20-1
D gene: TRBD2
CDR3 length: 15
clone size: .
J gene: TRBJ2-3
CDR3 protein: CSARDGRGGADTQYF
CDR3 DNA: TGCAGTGCTAGAGATGGCCGGGGGGGGGCAGATACGCAGTATTTT

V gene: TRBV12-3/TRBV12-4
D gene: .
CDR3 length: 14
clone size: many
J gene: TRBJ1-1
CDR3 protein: CASSPRGGNTEAFF
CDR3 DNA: TGTGCCAGCAGTCCCCGAGGGGGGAACACTGAAGCTTTCTTT

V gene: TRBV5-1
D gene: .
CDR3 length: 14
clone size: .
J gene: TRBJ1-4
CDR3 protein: CASSSQGANEKLFF
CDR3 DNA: TGCGCCAGCAGCTCCCAGGGTGCTAATGAAAAACTGTTTTTT

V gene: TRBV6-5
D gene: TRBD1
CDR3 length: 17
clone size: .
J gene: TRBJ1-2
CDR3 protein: CASSYEAEAGGEYGYTF
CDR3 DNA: TGTGCCAGCAGTTACGAAGCTGAGGCAGGGGGTGAATATGGCTACACCTTC

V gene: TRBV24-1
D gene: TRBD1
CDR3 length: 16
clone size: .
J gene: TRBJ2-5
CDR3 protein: CATSEPGQGSGETQYF
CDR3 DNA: TGTGCCACCAGTGAGCCCGGACAGGGTTCGGGAGAGACCCAGTACTTC

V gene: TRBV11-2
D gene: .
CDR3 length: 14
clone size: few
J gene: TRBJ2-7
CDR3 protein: CASSLAGTRYEQYF
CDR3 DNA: TGTGCCAGCAGCCTGGCAGGGACCCGCTACGAGCAGTACTTC

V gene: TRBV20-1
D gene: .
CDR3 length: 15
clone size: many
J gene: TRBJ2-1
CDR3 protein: CSARGPFGRYNEQFF
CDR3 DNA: TGCAGTGCTAGAGGCCCCTTCGGGAGATACAATGAGCAGTTCTTC

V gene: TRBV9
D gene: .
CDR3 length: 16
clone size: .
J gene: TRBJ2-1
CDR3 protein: CASSASPDRAYNEQFF
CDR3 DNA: TGTGCCAGCAGCGCGTCTCCGGACCGCGCCTACAATGAGCAGTTCTTC

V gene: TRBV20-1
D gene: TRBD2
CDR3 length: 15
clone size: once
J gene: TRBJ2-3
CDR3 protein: CSARDQVAGRDTQYF
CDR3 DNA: TGCAGTGCTAGAGATCAGGTAGCGGGACGAGATACGCAGTATTTT

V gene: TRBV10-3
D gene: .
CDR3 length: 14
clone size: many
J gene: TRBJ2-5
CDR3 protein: CAISEALGYETQYF
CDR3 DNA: TGTGCCATCAGTGAGGCCCTAGGATACGAGACCCAGTACTTC

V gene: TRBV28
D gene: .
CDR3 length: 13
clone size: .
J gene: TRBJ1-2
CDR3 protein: CASTPGGYYGYTF
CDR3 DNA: TGTGCCAGCACCCCCGGCGGCTACTATGGCTACACCTTC